These T cell receptor beta chains were read from a single sample in a study of Tregs in tolerant kidney transplant recipients. Clones were read by immunoSEQ multiplex PCR, and TCRdb kept only the in-frame ones, dropping some. The sample shows around 98,000 clones, roughly 93% of them seen only once. The sequenced sample was CD4+ T cells from blood, obtained before the transplant. The receptor set was obtained from a human donor who received a combined kidney and bone marrow transplant. Each CDR3 is given with its conserved first and last residue. The D gene is left open where the match is weak. For some rows the clone size is stated as once, few or many, or as a class when expanded; others skip it.

cdr3_length d_call j_call clone_size v_call cdr3_nt cdr3_aa
15 TRBD1 TRBJ2-7 NA TRBV4-1 TGCGCCAGCAGTCCTGGACAGGGGGCTGGCTACGAGCAGTACTTC CASSPGQGAGYEQYF
17 TRBD1 TRBJ1-5 NA TRBV4-3 TGCGCCAGCAGCCGGGACAGGGAAATCTCTAGCAATCAGCCCCAGCATTTT CASSRDREISSNQPQHF
15 NA TRBJ1-3 once TRBV4-2 TGTGCCAGCAGCCAAGATTGGCAGACTGGAAACACCATATATTTT CASSQDWQTGNTIYF
16 NA TRBJ1-1 NA TRBV5-8 TGTGCCAGCAGCTTGTATCGGGGGACCCCTGTAGCTGAAGCTTTCTTT CASSLYRGTPVAEAFF
16 TRBD2 TRBJ2-7 NA TRBV6-1 TGTGCCAGCAGTGAAGAGATACTAGCGAGACCCTACGAGCAGTACTTC CASSEEILARPYEQYF
16 NA TRBJ2-7 NA TRBV28 TGTGCCAGCAGCATTTTCTCGGGGGGCGGTTTGTACGAGCAGTACTTC CASSIFSGGGLYEQYF
15 TRBD2 TRBJ2-1 NA TRBV5-4 TGTGCCAGCAGCCTGGAGGCTAGCGGTTACAATGAGCAGTTCTTC CASSLEASGYNEQFF
14 TRBD1 TRBJ2-7 once TRBV6-5 TGTGCCAGCAGACGAGGACAGGGGACCTACGAGCAGTACTTC CASRRGQGTYEQYF
17 TRBD1 TRBJ2-7 NA TRBV4-2 TGTGCCAGCAGCCAAGATAGGGGACAGGGGATCCCCTACGAGCAGTACTTC CASSQDRGQGIPYEQYF
15 TRBD2 TRBJ2-3 once TRBV6-1 TGTGCCAGCAATCGGGCGGGAGGCCGGGCAGATACGCAGTATTTT CASNRAGGRADTQYF
17 NA TRBJ1-3 NA TRBV5-1 TGCGCCAGCAGCTTGGAGTCCCGGGGTGGCCCTGGAAACACCATATATTTT CASSLESRGGPGNTIYF
13 TRBD1 TRBJ2-2 NA TRBV19 TGTGCCAGTAGCCCGACAGGGCCCGGGGAGCTGTTTTTT CASSPTGPGELFF
11 NA TRBJ1-2 once TRBV19 TGTGCCAGTAGTGGGAGCTATGGCTACACCTTC CASSGSYGYTF
14 NA TRBJ2-7 NA TRBV7-2 TGTGCCAGCAGCTTATCAGGTCCTACCTACGAGCAGTACTTC CASSLSGPTYEQYF
15 TRBD1 TRBJ2-2 NA TRBV5-1 TGCGCCAGCACAGTAGGGACAGGGAACACCGGGGAGCTGTTTTTT CASTVGTGNTGELFF
13 TRBD1 TRBJ1-3 NA TRBV28 TGTGCCGCAGGGGGGACTTCTGGAAACACCATATATTTT CAAGGTSGNTIYF
14 TRBD1 TRBJ1-2 NA TRBV19 TGTGCCAGTAGTACCCACGGGGACAGCTATGGCTACACCTTC CASSTHGDSYGYTF
19 TRBD1 TRBJ1-6 NA TRBV4-3 TGCGCCAGCAGCCAAGATCCCCAGGGGGCGATAACCTATAATTCACCCCTCCACTTT CASSQDPQGAITYNSPLHF
12 NA TRBJ2-7 NA TRBV7-9 TGTGCCGGCAGCTTTATCTCCTACGAGCAGTACTTC CAGSFISYEQYF
17 TRBD1 TRBJ2-6 once TRBV19 TGTGCCAGTAGTCCGTTCGGACAGGGCGCTGGGGCCAACGTCCTGACTTTC CASSPFGQGAGANVLTF
15 TRBD1 TRBJ2-7 once TRBV6-1 TGTGCCAGCAGGGGGTATCTACAGGGGAGCTACGAGCAGTACTTC CASRGYLQGSYEQYF
13 NA TRBJ1-5 NA TRBV29-1 TGCAGCGTCGCAGAAAATAGCAATCAGCCCCAGCATTTT CSVAENSNQPQHF
14 NA TRBJ1-2 NA TRBV4-3 TGCGCCAGCAGCCAAGATCGCAGAAACTATGGCTACACCTTC CASSQDRRNYGYTF
15 TRBD2 TRBJ2-5 NA TRBV5-4 TGTGCCAGCAGTCGTGGGGGACTAGCATCCGAGACCCAGTACTTC CASSRGGLASETQYF
16 TRBD2 TRBJ2-3 NA TRBV5-4 TGTGCCAGCAGCTCGGCCAGGACTAGCAGCACAGATACGCAGTATTTT CASSSARTSSTDTQYF
13 NA TRBJ2-3 NA TRBV6-5 TGTGCCAGCAAAACAGGTAGCACAGATACGCAGTATTTT CASKTGSTDTQYF
16 TRBD2 TRBJ2-1 NA TRBV18 TGTGCCAGCTCACTTCCGGGACTAGCGGGAGTAAATGAGCAGTTCTTC CASSLPGLAGVNEQFF
15 TRBD1 TRBJ2-3 NA TRBV30 TGTGCCTGGAGTTCGGGACAGGGGCTTTTAGATACGCAGTATTTT CAWSSGQGLLDTQYF
15 TRBD1 TRBJ2-7 NA TRBV9 TGTGCCAGCAGCGAATCGACAGGGAGCACCTACGAGCAGTACTTC CASSESTGSTYEQYF
12 NA TRBJ2-3 NA TRBV7-2 TGTGCCAGCAGCTCCCTTGCAGATACGCAGTATTTT CASSSLADTQYF
13 NA TRBJ2-1 NA TRBV9 TGTGCCAGCAGCGTAGAGCCCCGGGGAGAGCAGTTCTTC CASSVEPRGEQFF
13 NA TRBJ1-2 NA TRBV7-2 TGTGCCAGCGGCTTAATCCAGGGGTACGGCTACACCTTC CASGLIQGYGYTF
14 NA TRBJ2-1 NA TRBV7-2 TGTGCCAGCGGGCCTCAAGGGGCCGGAAATGAGCAGTTCTTC CASGPQGAGNEQFF
13 TRBD1 TRBJ1-1 NA TRBV19 TGTGCCGCCCGGGACAGAATAACCACTGAAGCTTTCTTT CAARDRITTEAFF
15 NA TRBJ2-1 NA TRBV7-9 TGTGCCAGCAGTAGAGGAGCGAGCTCCTACAATGAGCAGTTCTTC CASSRGASSYNEQFF
15 TRBD1 TRBJ1-1 NA TRBV6-6 TGTGCCAGCAGTTACTTGAACAGGGGGGACACTGAAGCTTTCTTT CASSYLNRGDTEAFF
15 NA TRBJ1-6 NA TRBV2 TGTGCCAGCGACCTTCTTAGCTCCTATAATTCCCCCCTCCACTTT CASDLLSSYNSPLHF
14 TRBD2 TRBJ2-7 NA TRBV7-7 TGTGCCAGCAGCTTGGGGGGGACTAGCAACGAGCAGTACTTC CASSLGGTSNEQYF
13 NA TRBJ2-1 NA TRBV7-8 TGTGCCAGCAGACTAGCTTCCTACAATGAGCAGTTCTTC CASRLASYNEQFF
13 NA TRBJ1-1 once TRBV19 TGTGCCAGTAGTCTACCAGGGTACACTGAAGCTTTCTTT CASSLPGYTEAFF
15 TRBD1 TRBJ1-2 NA TRBV9 TGTGCCAGCAGCGATCGACAGGGGGACAGTAGGGGCTACACCTTC CASSDRQGDSRGYTF
15 TRBD1 TRBJ1-2 NA TRBV18 TGTGCCAGCTCTCAAGGGACAGCCACTAACTATGGCTACACCTTC CASSQGTATNYGYTF
13 NA TRBJ2-5 NA TRBV6-5 TGTGCCACCAAGACTAGTCCTGGCGAGACCCAGTACTTC CATKTSPGETQYF
17 TRBD2 TRBJ2-7 once TRBV5-4 TGTGCCAGCAGCTACGGGACTAGCGGGAGGTCTTTCTACGAGCAGTACTTC CASSYGTSGRSFYEQYF
13 TRBD1 TRBJ1-2 NA TRBV19 TGTGCCAGTAGGGGACAGGGGAACTATGGCTACACCTTC CASRGQGNYGYTF
12 NA TRBJ1-2 NA TRBV14 TGTGCCAGCAGCCAAAGAGGGCGGGGCTACACCTTC CASSQRGRGYTF
13 NA TRBJ1-1 NA TRBV9 TGTGCCAGCACATCAGGGGTGGCGACTGAAGCTTTCTTT CASTSGVATEAFF
14 NA TRBJ2-7 NA TRBV18 TGTGCCAGCTCACGATCAGGGACTTCCTACGAGCAGTACTTC CASSRSGTSYEQYF
12 NA TRBJ1-2 NA TRBV10-3 TGTGCCATCAGTGAGTTGAGGAATGGCTACACCTTC CAISELRNGYTF
19 TRBD1 TRBJ1-1 NA TRBV10-3 TGTGCCATCAGTGAGCCCATCACAGGGGCACCAACTATGAACACTGAAGCTTTCTTT CAISEPITGAPTMNTEAFF
18 NA TRBJ2-1 NA TRBV7-2 TGTGCCAGCAGCTTAGAGTTACTACGCAGAATAAATTACAATGAGCAGTTCTTC CASSLELLRRINYNEQFF
17 NA TRBJ2-3 few TRBV11-3 TGTGCCAGCAGCTCAAGAACCGGGTCCAACCCGACAGATACGCAGTATTTT CASSSRTGSNPTDTQYF
15 NA TRBJ2-2 NA TRBV4-3 TGCGCCAGCAGCCAAGCACATACTCCGACCGGGGAGCTGTTCTTT CASSQAHTPTGELFF
16 NA TRBJ2-1 NA TRBV15 TGTGCCACCAGCATCGGAGCTTACTCCTCCTACAATGAGCAGTTCTTC CATSIGAYSSYNEQFF
9 NA TRBJ2-1 few TRBV6-5 TGTGCCAGCCTAAGACAGGATCTCTTC CASLRQDLF
13 NA TRBJ1-2 NA TRBV30 TGTGCCTGGAGTGTTCAGGGGCAGGGTGGCTACACCTTC CAWSVQGQGGYTF
15 NA TRBJ1-6 NA TRBV4-2 TGTGCCAGCAGCCAAGATTGGGGGGATAATTCACCCCTCCACTTT CASSQDWGDNSPLHF
18 TRBD1 TRBJ2-6 NA TRBV11-3 TGTGCCAGCACCCCTGACAGGGATGTTTGCTCTGGGGCCAACGTCCTGACTTTC CASTPDRDVCSGANVLTF